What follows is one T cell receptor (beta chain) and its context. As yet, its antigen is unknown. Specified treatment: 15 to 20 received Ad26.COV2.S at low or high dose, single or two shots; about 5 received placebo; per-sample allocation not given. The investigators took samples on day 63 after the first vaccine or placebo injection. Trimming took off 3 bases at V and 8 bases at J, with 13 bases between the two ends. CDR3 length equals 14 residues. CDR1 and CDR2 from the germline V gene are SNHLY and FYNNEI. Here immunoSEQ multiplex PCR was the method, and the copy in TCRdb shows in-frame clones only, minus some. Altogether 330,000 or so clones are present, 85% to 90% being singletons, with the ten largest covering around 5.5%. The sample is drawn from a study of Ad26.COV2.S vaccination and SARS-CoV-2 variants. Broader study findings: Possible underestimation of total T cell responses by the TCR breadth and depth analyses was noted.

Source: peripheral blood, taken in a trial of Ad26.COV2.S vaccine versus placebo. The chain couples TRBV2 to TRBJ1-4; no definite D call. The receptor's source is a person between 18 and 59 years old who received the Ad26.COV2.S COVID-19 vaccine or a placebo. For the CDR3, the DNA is TGTGCCAGCAGTGAGAATTACCCCCGCGAAAAACTGTTTTTT. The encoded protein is CASSENYPREKLFF. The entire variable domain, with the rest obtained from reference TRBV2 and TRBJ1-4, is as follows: EPEVTQTPSHQVTQMGQEVILRCVPISNHLYFYWYRQILGQKVEFLVSFYNNEISEKSEIFDDQFSVERPDGSNFTLKIRSTKLEDSAMYFCASSENYPREKLFFGSGTQLSVL.